These 5 T cell receptor beta chains were all obtained from the same sample, sequenced in a study of blood T cell repertoires in COVID-19 (dated by TCRdb to 2019 to 2021). The library was produced with the immunoSEQ multiplex PCR assay. TCRdb holds this immuneACCESS table with in-frame rearrangements only. Some clones are missing; in checked studies, unresolved V genes explain under half, and the rest has no known cause. The sample table shows tens of thousands of clones, and roughly nine tenths are seen once. The ten largest clonotypes hold roughly 8.1% of the sample. Sequencing was done on a sample of peripheral blood. These receptors were collected from a man aged 25 to 45 with active or convalescent COVID-19.

V and J are TRBV6-6 and TRBJ1-2; D gene uncertain. V was pared by 5 bases and J by 0 bases, with 4 bases between. Germline V gene data show CDR1 as MNHNY and CDR2 as SVGAGI (reference sequence). The CDR3 consists of 12 residues. The CDR3 loop is CASSDTNYGYTF. The CDR3 nucleotides read TGTGCCAGCAGTGACACTAACTATGGCTACACCTTC.

A single count supports this clone. The chain carries TRBV4-1 and TRBJ1-2; D not certain. The CDR3 has 14 residues. Germline CDR1 MGHRA, CDR2 YSYEKL. Trimming took 0 bases from V and 4 from J, leaving 9 bases between them. The CDR3 DNA follows: TGCGCCAGCAGCCAAGACAGAATGTCCTATGGCTACACCTTC. It encodes CASSQDRMSYGYTF.

The table lists this clone with a count of one. The J gene is TRBJ2-7, the V gene TRBV7-9; no reliable D call. CDR1 and CDR2 (germline): SEHNR, FQNEAQ (reference sequence). The CDR3 consists of 15 residues. Trimming cost V 1 base and J 4 bases, with 14 bases left between them. As DNA, the CDR3 is TGTGCCAGCAGCTTAGAACTCCTTGACGGGTACGAGCAGTACTTC. This encodes CASSLELLDGYEQYF.

The sample holds one count of this clone. J is TRBJ1-6 and V is TRBV6-5; the D gene is possibly TRBD1 (5 bases). The germline CDR1 and CDR2 sequences are MNHEY and SVGAGI. V was pared by 3 bases and J by 10 bases, with 19 bases between. This CDR3 is built from 16 residues. Here the CDR3 DNA reads TGTGCCAGCAGTTATCTCGGTGGGCGGGGGGAATCACCCCTCCACTTT. This codes for CASSYLGGRGESPLHF.

This chain joins TRBV5-4 and TRBJ2-4; D gene uncertain. The CDR3 totals 14 residues. Germline V CDR1 and CDR2: SGHNT, YYREEE (reference sequence). V was pared by 4 bases and J by 5 bases, with 13 bases between. The CDR3 spells CASSRAGSQNIQYF. The CDR3 DNA is TGTGCCAGCAGCCGAGCCGGTTCGCAAAACATTCAGTACTTC. The full variable domain, completed using reference TRBV5-4 and TRBJ2-4, is ETGVTQSPTHLIKTRGQQVTLRCSSQSGHNTVSWYQQALGQGPQFIFQYYREEENGRGNFPPRFSGLQFPNYSSELNVNALELDDSALYLCASSRAGSQNIQYFGAGTRLSVL.